The 25 T cell receptor beta chains listed next were all sequenced from one sample in a study of blood T cell repertoires in COVID-19. Profiling relied on immunoSEQ multiplex PCR, and the TCRdb table lists in-frame clones only, not all of them. The sample lists 300,000 or so clones, about 90% seen once, with 6.4% in the top ten. The sample taken for sequencing was peripheral blood. The source is a man aged 18-30 years who had recovered from COVID-19.

The chain combines TRBV15 with TRBJ2-7; D ambiguous. Germline CDR1 and CDR2: LNHNV and YYDKDF (reference sequence). The germline V and J ends were trimmed by 0 bases and 2 bases, with 11 bases remaining between them. This CDR3 has 15 amino acids. CDR3 in amino acids: CATSRDIGSPYEQYF. The CDR3 DNA reads TGTGCCACCAGCAGAGATATCGGTTCCCCCTACGAGCAGTACTTC.

The chain recombines TRBV29-1 with TRBJ1-1; no reliable D call. There are 13 residues in the CDR3. Germline V gene data show CDR1 as SQVTM and CDR2 as ANQGSEA. V dropped 4 bases and J dropped 1 base, with 10 bases sitting between them. The CDR3 loop is CSVVQSENTEAFF. CDR3 nucleotide sequence: TGCAGCGTTGTCCAGAGCGAGAACACTGAAGCTTTCTTT.

The V call is TRBV6-5, the J call TRBJ2-7, with TRBD2 matching over 9 bases. Trimming took 2 bases from V and 4 from J; bases not matched to a gene: 6. CDR3 length: 15 amino acids. CDR1 and CDR2 (germline): MNHEY, SVGAGI. The CDR3 nucleotides are TGTGCCAGCAGTTACCTCATTGCGGGGGGGTACGAGCAGTACTTC. Translating gives CASSYLIAGGYEQYF.

The table lists this clone with a count of one. The chain recombines TRBV5-1 with TRBJ2-3; D is possibly TRBD2 (5 bases). The CDR3 is 16 amino acids. Germline V gene data show CDR1 as SGHRS and CDR2 as YFSETQ. V was trimmed by 4 bases and J by 4 bases, leaving 19 bases between them. The CDR3 spells CASSPVPSGRADTQYF. CDR3 nucleotide sequence: TGCGCCAGCAGCCCAGTCCCAAGCGGAAGGGCAGATACGCAGTATTTT.

This clone was counted a single time. The V call is TRBV6-6, the J call TRBJ1-6, with a tentative D call TRBD1 (6 bases). CDR1 is MNHNY, CDR2 SVGAGI, per germline (reference sequence). CDR3 size: 15 residues. Trimming took 4 bases from V and 6 from J, leaving 13 bases between them. Written as DNA, the CDR3 is TGTGCCAGCAGTTCGGGCGGACAGCTTAATTCACCCCTCCACTTT. Translated, it gives CASSSGGQLNSPLHF.

The DNA for the CDR3 is TGTGCCAGCAGCTCCTGGCAGGAAGGCCACGAGCAGTACTTC. It codes for CASSSWQEGHEQYF. This chain connects TRBV9 to TRBJ2-7; D remains ambiguous. Trimming shortened V by 4 bases and J by 5 bases, and 16 bases separated the two germline ends. Per the germline V gene, CDR1 is SGDLS and CDR2 is YYNGEE. This CDR3 has 14 residues.

In the case of this clone: Other DNA sequences from this sample encode an identical CDR3 as well. This rearrangement joins TRBV2 to TRBJ2-7, with D possibly TRBD1 on 6 matching bases. The CDR3 is made up of 14 amino acids. Germline V gene data show CDR1 as SNHLY and CDR2 as FYNNEI. The V end was cut by 5 bases, the J end by 0 bases, with 11 bases between. The CDR3 reads CASSSGTSSYEQYF. CDR3 DNA sequence: TGTGCCAGCAGTTCGGGGACAAGCTCCTACGAGCAGTACTTC. The entire variable domain, with the rest obtained from reference TRBV2 and TRBJ2-7, is as follows: EPEVTQTPSHQVTQMGQEVILRCVPISNHLYFYWYRQILGQKVEFLVSFYNNEISEKSEIFDDQFSVERPDGSNFTLKIRSTKLEDSAMYFCASSSGTSSYEQYFGPGTRLTVT.

V usage is TRBV19 and J usage is TRBJ2-7; TRBD1 agrees at 12 bases. Germline CDR1 is LNHDA and CDR2 is SQIVND (reference sequence). The CDR3 has 15 amino acids. J gave up 5 bases and V 4 bases, and 6 bases lay outside the gene matches. The CDR3 here is CASSNGTGGLHEQYF. DNA for the CDR3: TGTGCCAGTAGTAACGGGACAGGGGGCCTCCACGAGCAGTACTTC.

This clone was seen at least ten times. The chain employs TRBV7-9 and TRBJ2-7; D uncertain. The length of the CDR3 is 13 residues. Trimming stripped 2 bases from V and 6 bases from J, with 11 bases between. Germline values: CDR1 SEHNR, CDR2 FQNEAQ (reference sequence). CDR3 nucleotide sequence: TGTGCCAGCAGCTTAATTGCCACGGGCGAGCAGTACTTC. This codes for CASSLIATGEQYF. Using reference TRBV7-9 and TRBJ2-7 for the parts outside the CDR3, the full variable domain is DTGVSQNPRHKITKRGQNVTFRCDPISEHNRLYWYRQTLGQGPEFLTYFQNEAQLEKSRLLSDRFSAERPKGSFSTLEIQRTEQGDSAMYLCASSLIATGEQYFGPGTRLTVT.

Concerning this clone: The same CDR3 can be traced to other DNA sequences in this sample. The rearrangement links TRBV18 to TRBJ1-1, with D maybe TRBD1 (5 bases). V lost 2 bases and J lost 1, with 5 bases in between. The CDR3 length is 13 residues. CDR1 KGHSH and CDR2 LQKENI come from the germline V gene. The CDR3 sequence is CASSPGQNTEAFF. Written as DNA, the CDR3 is TGTGCCAGCTCACCAGGACAGAACACTGAAGCTTTCTTT.

This sequence joins TRBV7-3 and TRBJ2-1, with 7 bases fitting TRBD2. Losses at the gene ends were 8 bases for V and 3 bases for J; bases not matched to a gene: 1. The CDR3 totals 12 residues. In germline, CDR1 is SGHTA, CDR2 FQGTGA. CDR3 region: CASGGVYNEQFF. The CDR3 DNA reads TGTGCCAGCGGGGGGGTCTACAATGAGCAGTTCTTC.

This sequence joins TRBV4-1 and TRBJ1-1; tentative D call: TRBD1 (6 bases). The CDR3 runs 14 residues. The germline CDR1 and CDR2 sequences are MGHRA and YSYEKL. V lost 4 bases and J 4 bases, leaving 13 bases between the germline ends. The CDR3 spells CASSRAGVSTEAFF. CDR3 in DNA: TGCGCCAGCAGCCGAGCAGGGGTGAGCACTGAAGCTTTCTTT.

This chain uses TRBV5-6 with TRBJ1-6; 11 bases agree with TRBD1. This CDR3 has 15 residues. V shed 4 bases, J shed 5 bases, and the junction held 2 bases outside the gene matches. Germline V gene lookup returns CDR1 SGHDT and CDR2 YYEEEE. The CDR3 nucleotides are TGTGCCAGCAGCGGGGGACAGGGGGATAATTCACCCCTCCACTTT. The encoded protein is CASSGGQGDNSPLHF.

J is TRBJ1-2 and V is TRBV12-3 or TRBV12-4; possible D gene TRBD1, 5 bases. V lost 4 bases and J 5 bases, leaving 11 bases between the germline ends. The CDR3 runs to 13 residues. The CDR3 bases are TGTGCCAGCAGTTACGGGGGTCGGTATGGCTACACCTTC. It is translated as CASSYGGRYGYTF.

V and J are TRBV29-1 and TRBJ2-3; D is perhaps TRBD1 (6 bases). Germline V gives CDR1 SQVTM, CDR2 ANQGSEA. V shed 7 bases and J shed 8 bases, with 13 bases lying between them. This CDR3 spans 11 amino acids. CDR3 DNA: TGCAGCGCCGTATTAGGGGGTACGCAGTATTTT. This translates into CSAVLGGTQYF.

The chain recombines TRBV7-3 with TRBJ1-5; unclear D gene. The CDR3 consists of 13 residues. The V gene's germline CDR1 is SGHTA and CDR2 FQGTGA. Trimming removed 2 bases from V and 5 bases from J, with 7 bases in between. The CDR3 DNA follows: TGTGCCAGCAGCTTATCTACGGATCAGCCCCAGCATTTT. It codes for CASSLSTDQPQHF.

The chain joins TRBV7-8 to TRBJ2-2, with D uncertain. CDR1 and CDR2 from the germline V gene are SGHVS and FQNEAQ. CDR3 length: 13 residues. V lost 3 bases to trimming and J lost 6 bases, with 8 bases between them. CDR3 nucleotides: TGTGCCAGCAGCTTGGCAGGATCCGGGGAGCTGTTTTTT. This encodes CASSLAGSGELFF.

A note on this clone: The same CDR3 arises from other DNA sequences in this sample as well. The chain uses TRBV19 and TRBJ2-1; 8 nucleotides agree with TRBD2. The CDR3 sequence is 12 residues long. V lost 5 bases to trimming and J lost 10 bases; unmatched junction nucleotides: 4. Germline CDR1 and CDR2: LNHDA and SQIVND (reference sequence). The CDR3 is CASSPRLAEQFF. In DNA, the CDR3 is TGTGCCAGTAGTCCACGACTAGCGGAGCAGTTCTTC.

V usage is TRBV28 and J usage is TRBJ1-1; D unresolved. Per germline, CDR1 MDHEN and CDR2 SYDVKM. The CDR3 covers 15 residues. V was pared by 3 bases and J by 3 bases, with 14 bases between. CDR3 in DNA: TGTGCCAGCAGTTTTCTGGGGAGTAGGGACACTGAAGCTTTCTTT. This translates into CASSFLGSRDTEAFF.

The chain combines TRBV2 with TRBJ2-5; 9 nucleotides match TRBD1. The CDR3 is 12 amino acids. The V gene's germline CDR1 is SNHLY and CDR2 FYNNEI. The V segment lost 6 bases and the J segment 4 bases; nucleotides outside the gene matches: 0. CDR3: CASRDRGETQYF. The CDR3 region has the DNA TGTGCCAGCAGGGACAGGGGAGAGACCCAGTACTTC.

The rearrangement links TRBV15 to TRBJ2-7; D not certain. The V end was cut by 0 bases, the J end by 1 base, with 7 bases between. Germline V gene sequence: CDR1 LNHNV, CDR2 YYDKDF (reference sequence). CDR3 length: 14 amino acids. The CDR3: CATSRDKQSYEQYF. CDR3 bases: TGTGCCACCAGCAGAGATAAACAGTCCTACGAGCAGTACTTC.

V gene TRBV4-3 combines with J gene TRBJ2-7; 12 nucleotides agree with TRBD1. This CDR3 is 16 amino acids long. The germline gives CDR1 LGHNA, CDR2 YSLEER. With V trimmed by 3 bases and J by 0 bases, 3 bases remained unmatched. CDR3 in DNA: TGCGCCAGCAGCCACGGGACAGGGGGCCTCTCCTACGAGCAGTACTTC. Protein sequence: CASSHGTGGLSYEQYF.

This clone has more than one count but fewer than ten. The chain couples TRBV28 to TRBJ1-6; weak D call: TRBD1 (6 bases). The CDR3 is made up of 12 amino acids. Germline V lookup: CDR1 MDHEN, CDR2 SYDVKM. V gave up 7 bases and J gave up 10 bases, with 11 bases separating them. The CDR3 region is CASKEGDSPLHF. CDR3 in DNA: TGTGCCAGCAAAGAGGGGGACTCACCCCTCCACTTT.

The chain links TRBV5-1 to TRBJ2-5; TRBD1 matches 10 bases. The germline V gene encodes CDR1 SGHRS and CDR2 YFSETQ. J lost 6 bases, V lost 6 bases, and 11 bases had no gene match. The CDR3 runs to 15 residues. Here the CDR3 DNA reads TGCGCCAGCAACCTAACCCCGGGACAGGGGAAGACCCAGTACTTC. Its protein product is CASNLTPGQGKTQYF. Full variable domain (missing parts from reference TRBV5-1 and TRBJ2-5): KAGVTQTPRYLIKTRGQQVTLSCSPISGHRSVSWYQQTPGQGLQFLFEYFSETQRNKGNFPGRFSGRQFSNSRSEMNVSTLELGDSALYLCASNLTPGQGKTQYFGPGTRLLVL.

This clone occurred a few times. The chain combines TRBV7-3 with TRBJ1-6; 7 nucleotides agree with TRBD1. This CDR3 region has 16 residues. The V gene's germline CDR1 is SGHTA and CDR2 FQGTGA. The J segment lost 10 bases and the V segment lost 2 bases, leaving 11 bases of the junction unmatched. As DNA, the CDR3 is TGTGCCAGCAGCTTATACCCGACAGGGTTCGGATCACCCCTCCACTTT. Amino acids: CASSLYPTGFGSPLHF.